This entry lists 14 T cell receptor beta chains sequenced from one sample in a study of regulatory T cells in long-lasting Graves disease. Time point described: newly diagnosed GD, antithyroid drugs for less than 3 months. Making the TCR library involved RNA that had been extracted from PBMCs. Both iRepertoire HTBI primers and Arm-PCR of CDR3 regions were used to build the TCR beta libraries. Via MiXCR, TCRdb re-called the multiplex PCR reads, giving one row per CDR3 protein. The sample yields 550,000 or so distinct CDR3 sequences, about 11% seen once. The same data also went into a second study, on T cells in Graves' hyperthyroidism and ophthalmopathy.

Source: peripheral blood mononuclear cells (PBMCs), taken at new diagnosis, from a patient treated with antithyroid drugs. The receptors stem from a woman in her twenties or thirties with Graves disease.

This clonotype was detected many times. For the CDR3, the DNA is TGTGCCAGCAGTCCGCCGGGGACAGCCAAGAACTATGGCTACACCTTC. This sequence encodes CASSPPGTAKNYGYTF. V usage is TRBV28 and J usage is TRBJ1-2; 7 positions match TRBD1. Germline V lookup: CDR1 MDHEN, CDR2 SYDVKM. The J segment lost 2 bases and the V segment lost 5 bases, leaving 11 bases of the junction unmatched. The CDR3 has 16 residues.

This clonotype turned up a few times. CDR3 loop: CASSEGRWNTEAFF. The CDR3 DNA sequence: TGCGCCAGCAGTGAAGGACGGTGGAACACTGAAGCTTTCTTT. The chain has TRBV10-1 and TRBJ1-1; unclear D gene. Germline V lookup: CDR1 WNHNN, CDR2 SYGVQD (reference sequence). V was cut by 3 bases and J by 1 base, with 9 bases left in between. The CDR3 has 14 residues.

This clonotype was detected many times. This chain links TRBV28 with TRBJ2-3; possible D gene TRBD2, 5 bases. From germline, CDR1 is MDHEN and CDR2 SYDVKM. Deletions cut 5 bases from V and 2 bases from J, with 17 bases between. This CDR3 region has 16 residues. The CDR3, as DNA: TGTGCCAGCAGTGCCCTTTTACCGGGGTACACAGATACGCAGTATTTT. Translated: CASSALLPGYTDTQYF.

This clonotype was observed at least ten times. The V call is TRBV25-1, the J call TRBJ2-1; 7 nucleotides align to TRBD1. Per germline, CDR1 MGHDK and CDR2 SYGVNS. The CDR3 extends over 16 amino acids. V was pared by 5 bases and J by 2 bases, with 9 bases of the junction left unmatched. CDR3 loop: CASSTMTGSTYNEQFF. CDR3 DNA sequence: TGTGCCAGCAGTACAATGACAGGGAGTACCTACAATGAGCAGTTCTTC.

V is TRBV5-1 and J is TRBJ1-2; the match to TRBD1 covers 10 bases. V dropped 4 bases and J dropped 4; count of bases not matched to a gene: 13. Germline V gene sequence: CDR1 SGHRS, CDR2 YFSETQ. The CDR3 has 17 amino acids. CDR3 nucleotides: TGCGCCAGCAGCACGGGACAGGGGACGGGGTTAAGCTATGGCTACACCTTC. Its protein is CASSTGQGTGLSYGYTF. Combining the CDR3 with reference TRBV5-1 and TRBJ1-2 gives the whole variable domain KAGVTQTPRYLIKTRGQQVTLSCSPISGHRSVSWYQQTPGQGLQFLFEYFSETQRNKGNFPGRFSGRQFSNSRSEMNVSTLELGDSALYLCASSTGQGTGLSYGYTFGSGTRLTVV.

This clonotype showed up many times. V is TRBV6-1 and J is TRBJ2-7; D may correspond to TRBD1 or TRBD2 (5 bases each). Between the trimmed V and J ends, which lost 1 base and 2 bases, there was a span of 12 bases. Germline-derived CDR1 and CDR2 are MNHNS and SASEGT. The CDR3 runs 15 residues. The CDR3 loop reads CASSEDGTGPYEQYF. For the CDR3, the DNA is TGTGCCAGCAGTGAAGACGGGACGGGACCCTACGAGCAGTACTTC.

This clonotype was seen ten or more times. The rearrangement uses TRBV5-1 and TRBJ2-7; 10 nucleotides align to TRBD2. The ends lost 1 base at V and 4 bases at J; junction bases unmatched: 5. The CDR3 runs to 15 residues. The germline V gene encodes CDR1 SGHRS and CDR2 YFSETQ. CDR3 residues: CASSLRLAGAYEQYF. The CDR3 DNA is TGCGCCAGCAGCTTGAGGCTAGCGGGAGCATACGAGCAGTACTTC.

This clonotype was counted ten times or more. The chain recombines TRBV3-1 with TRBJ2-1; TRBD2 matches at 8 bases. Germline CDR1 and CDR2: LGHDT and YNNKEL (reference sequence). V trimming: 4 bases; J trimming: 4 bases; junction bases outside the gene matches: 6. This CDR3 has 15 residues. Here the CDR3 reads CASSPWTSFYNEQFF. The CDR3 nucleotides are TGTGCCAGCAGCCCGTGGACTAGCTTTTACAATGAGCAGTTCTTC.

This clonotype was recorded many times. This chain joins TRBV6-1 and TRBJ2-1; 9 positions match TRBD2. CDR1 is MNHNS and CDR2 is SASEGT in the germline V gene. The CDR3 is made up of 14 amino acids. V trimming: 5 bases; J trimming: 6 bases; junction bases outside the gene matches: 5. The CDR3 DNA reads TGTGCCAGCAGTCCCAGCGGGAGGCTCAATGAGCAGTTCTTC. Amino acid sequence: CASSPSGRLNEQFF.

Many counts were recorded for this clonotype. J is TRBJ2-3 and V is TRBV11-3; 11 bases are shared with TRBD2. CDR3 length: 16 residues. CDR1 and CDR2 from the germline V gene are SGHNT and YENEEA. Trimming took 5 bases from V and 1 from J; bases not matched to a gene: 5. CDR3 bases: TGTGCCAGCAGCCGTAGCGGGAGGGAAGGCACAGATACGCAGTATTTT. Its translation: CASSRSGREGTDTQYF. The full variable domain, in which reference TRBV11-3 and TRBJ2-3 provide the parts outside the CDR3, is EAGVVQSPRYKIIEKKQPVAFWCNPISGHNTLYWYLQNLGQGPELLIRYENEEAVDDSQLPKDRFSAERLKGVDSTLKIQPAELGDSAVYLCASSRSGREGTDTQYFGPGTRLTVL.

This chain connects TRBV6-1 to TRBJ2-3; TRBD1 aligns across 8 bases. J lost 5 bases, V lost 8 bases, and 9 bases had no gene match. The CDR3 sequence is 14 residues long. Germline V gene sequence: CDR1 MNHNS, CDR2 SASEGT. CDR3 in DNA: TGTGCCAGCGCGACACAGGGGGAAGGAGATACGCAGTATTTT. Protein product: CASATQGEGDTQYF.

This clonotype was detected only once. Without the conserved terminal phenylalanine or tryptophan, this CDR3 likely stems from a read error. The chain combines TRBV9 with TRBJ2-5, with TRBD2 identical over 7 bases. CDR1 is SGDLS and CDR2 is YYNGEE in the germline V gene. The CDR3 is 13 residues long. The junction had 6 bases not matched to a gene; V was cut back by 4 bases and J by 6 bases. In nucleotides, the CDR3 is TGTGCCAGCAGCCGCGCAGCGGGACAGACCCAGTACTCC. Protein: CASSRAAGQTQYS.

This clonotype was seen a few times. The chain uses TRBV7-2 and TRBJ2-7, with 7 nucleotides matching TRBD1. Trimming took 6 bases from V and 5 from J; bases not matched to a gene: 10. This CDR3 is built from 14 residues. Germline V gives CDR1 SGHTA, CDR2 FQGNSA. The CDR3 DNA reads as TGTGCCAGCAGGGAAGGGACAGCTGCCCACGAGCAGTACTTC. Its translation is CASREGTAAHEQYF.

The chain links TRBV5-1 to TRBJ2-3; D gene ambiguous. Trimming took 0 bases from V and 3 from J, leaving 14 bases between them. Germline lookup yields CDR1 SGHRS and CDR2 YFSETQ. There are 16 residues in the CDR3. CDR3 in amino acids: CASSLGHGLVTDTQYF. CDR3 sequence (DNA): TGCGCCAGCAGCTTGGGCCATGGGTTGGTTACAGATACGCAGTATTTT.